This TCR beta chain is from a study of T-cell memory formation after mild COVID-19. The study, taken as a whole, reports: In pre-infection memory, a portion of responding clones appeared, which suggested that cross-reactive memory joined.

This clonotype came up a few times. Its antigen remains unknown. The length of the CDR3 is 12 residues. Looked up from germline, CDR1 is DFQATT and CDR2 is SNEGSKA (reference sequence). The J segment lost 7 bases and the V segment lost 5 bases, leaving 7 bases of the junction unmatched. Each CDR3 protein gets one entry after TCRdb re-called the 5' RACE reads with MiXCR. Seen here are hundreds of thousands of distinct CDR3 sequences, around 15% observed once, and the top ten hold 20% to 25%. The V and J genes are TRBV20-1 and TRBJ1-2, with 7 nucleotides matching TRBD1. What was sequenced was PBMCs or a T cell subset sorted from them (not recorded which). This receptor was obtained from a man aged 18-30 years who had mild COVID-19 (a few samples of this study predate the infection). Cell type and time point are not known. CDR3 region: CSAVGGFGGYTF. CDR3 bases: TGCAGTGCTGTAGGGGGCTTCGGTGGCTACACCTTC.